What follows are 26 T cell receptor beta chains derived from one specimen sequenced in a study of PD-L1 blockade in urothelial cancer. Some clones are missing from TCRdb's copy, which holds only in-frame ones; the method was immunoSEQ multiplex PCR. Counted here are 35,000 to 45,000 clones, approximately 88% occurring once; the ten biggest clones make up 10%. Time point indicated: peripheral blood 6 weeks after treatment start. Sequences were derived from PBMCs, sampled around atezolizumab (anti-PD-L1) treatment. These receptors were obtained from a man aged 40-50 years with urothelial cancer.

This CDR3 is CASSPGEVSSEKLFF. The CDR3, as DNA: TGCGCCAGCAGCCCCGGCGAGGTCTCGAGTGAAAAACTGTTTTTT. The chain uses TRBV5-1 and TRBJ1-4; D unclear. Trimming removed 4 bases at V and 7 bases at J, with 17 bases between. Germline CDR1 is SGHRS and CDR2 is YFSETQ. This CDR3 contains 15 residues.

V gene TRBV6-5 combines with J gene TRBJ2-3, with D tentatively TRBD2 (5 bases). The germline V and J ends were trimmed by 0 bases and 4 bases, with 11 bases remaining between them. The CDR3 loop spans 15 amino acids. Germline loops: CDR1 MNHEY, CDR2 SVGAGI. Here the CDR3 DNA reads TGTGCCAGCAGTTACTCAAGTTTCGGGGCAGATACGCAGTATTTT. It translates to CASSYSSFGADTQYF.

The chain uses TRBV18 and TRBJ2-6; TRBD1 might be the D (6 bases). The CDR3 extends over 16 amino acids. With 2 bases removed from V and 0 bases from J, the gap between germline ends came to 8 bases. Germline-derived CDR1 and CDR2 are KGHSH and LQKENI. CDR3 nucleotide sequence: TGTGCCAGCTCACCAACAGGGAGCTCTGGGGCCAACGTCCTGACTTTC. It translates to CASSPTGSSGANVLTF.

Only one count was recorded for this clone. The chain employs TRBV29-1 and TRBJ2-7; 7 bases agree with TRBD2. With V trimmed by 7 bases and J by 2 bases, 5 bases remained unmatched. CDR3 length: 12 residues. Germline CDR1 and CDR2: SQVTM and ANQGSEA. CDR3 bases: TGCAGCGCTCAAGCGGGGCCCTACGAGCAGTACTTC. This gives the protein CSAQAGPYEQYF.

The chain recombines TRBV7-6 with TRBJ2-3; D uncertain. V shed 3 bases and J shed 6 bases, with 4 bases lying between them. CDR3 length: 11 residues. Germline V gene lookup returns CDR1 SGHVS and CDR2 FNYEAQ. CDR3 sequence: CASSFSDTQYF. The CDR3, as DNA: TGTGCCAGCAGCTTCTCGGATACGCAGTATTTT.

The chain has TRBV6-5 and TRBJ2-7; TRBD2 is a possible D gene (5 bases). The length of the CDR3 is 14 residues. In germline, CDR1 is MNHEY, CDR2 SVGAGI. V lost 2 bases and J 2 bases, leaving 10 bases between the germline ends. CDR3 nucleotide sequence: TGTGCCAGCAGTTACAACCGGGGAGCCTACGAGCAGTACTTC. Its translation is CASSYNRGAYEQYF.

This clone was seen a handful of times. In DNA form, the CDR3 reads TGTGCCAGCATCCCAACTAGCGAGAGCTCCTACAATGAGCAGTTCTTC. It encodes CASIPTSESSYNEQFF. The V call is TRBV27, the J call TRBJ2-1; 7 nucleotides agree with TRBD2. V shed 7 bases and J 0 bases; nucleotides not matched to a gene: 9. The CDR3 length is 16 residues. Germline V CDR1 and CDR2: MNHEY, SMNVEV (reference sequence).

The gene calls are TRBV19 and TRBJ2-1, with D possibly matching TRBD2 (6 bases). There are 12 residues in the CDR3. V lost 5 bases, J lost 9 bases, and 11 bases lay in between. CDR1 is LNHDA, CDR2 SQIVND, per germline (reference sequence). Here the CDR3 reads CASSQLGGEQFF. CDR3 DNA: TGTGCCAGTAGTCAGCTCGGGGGTGAGCAGTTCTTC. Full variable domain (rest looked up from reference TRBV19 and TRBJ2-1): DGGITQSPKYLFRKEGQNVTLSCEQNLNHDAMYWYRQDPGQGLRLIYYSQIVNDFQKGDIAEGYSVSREKKESFPLTVTSAQKNPTAFYLCASSQLGGEQFFGPGTRLTVL.

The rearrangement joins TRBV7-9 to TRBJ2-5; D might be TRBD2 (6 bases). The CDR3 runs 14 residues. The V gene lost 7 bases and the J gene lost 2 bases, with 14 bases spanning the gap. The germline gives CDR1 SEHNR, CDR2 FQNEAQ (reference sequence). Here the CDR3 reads CASTLGGTQETQYF. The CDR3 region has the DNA TGTGCCAGCACCCTCGGCGGGACTCAAGAGACCCAGTACTTC.

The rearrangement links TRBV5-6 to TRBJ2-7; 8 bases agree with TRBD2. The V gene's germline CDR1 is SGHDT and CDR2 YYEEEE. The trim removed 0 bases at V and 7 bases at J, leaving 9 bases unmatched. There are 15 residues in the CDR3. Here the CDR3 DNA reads TGTGCCAGCAGCTTGGGCCAGCGGGAGTCTAGAGAGCAGTACTTC. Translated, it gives CASSLGQRESREQYF.

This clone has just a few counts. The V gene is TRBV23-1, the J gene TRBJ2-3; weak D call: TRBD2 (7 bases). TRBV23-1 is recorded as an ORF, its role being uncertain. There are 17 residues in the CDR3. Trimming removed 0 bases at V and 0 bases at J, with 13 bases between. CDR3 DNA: TGCGCCAGCAGTCAATCCGGGGGGACACCTAGCACAGATACGCAGTATTTT. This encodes CASSQSGGTPSTDTQYF.

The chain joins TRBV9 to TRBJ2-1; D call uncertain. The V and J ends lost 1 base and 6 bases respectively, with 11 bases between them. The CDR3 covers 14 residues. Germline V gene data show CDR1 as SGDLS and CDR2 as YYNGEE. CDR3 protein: CASSVSGASNEQFF. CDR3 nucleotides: TGTGCCAGCAGCGTAAGTGGAGCGAGCAATGAGCAGTTCTTC. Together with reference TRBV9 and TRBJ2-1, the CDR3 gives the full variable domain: DSGVTQTPKHLITATGQRVTLRCSPRSGDLSVYWYQQSLDQGLQFLIQYYNGEERAKGNILERFSAQQFPDLHSELNLSSLELGDSALYFCASSVSGASNEQFFGPGTRLTVL.

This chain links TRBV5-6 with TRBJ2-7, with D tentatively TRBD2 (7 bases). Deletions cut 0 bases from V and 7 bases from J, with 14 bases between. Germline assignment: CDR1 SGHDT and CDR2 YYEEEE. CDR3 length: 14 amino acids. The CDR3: CASSLERGAGEQYF. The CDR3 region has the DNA TGTGCCAGCAGCTTGGAACGGGGGGCGGGGGAGCAGTACTTC. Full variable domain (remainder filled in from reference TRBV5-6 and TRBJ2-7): DAGVTQSPTHLIKTRGQQVTLRCSPKSGHDTVSWYQQALGQGPQFIFQYYEEEERQRGNFPDRFSGHQFPNYSSELNVNALLLGDSALYLCASSLERGAGEQYFGPGTRLTVT.

In DNA, the CDR3 is TGTGCCTGGAGTGTACTGTCTGGGGCCAACGTCCTGACTTTC. Translating it yields CAWSVLSGANVLTF. This sequence joins TRBV30 and TRBJ2-6; D ambiguous. Germline V lookup: CDR1 GTSNPN, CDR2 SVGIG (reference sequence). Trimming took 0 bases from V and 1 from J, leaving 4 bases between them. The CDR3 length is 14 residues.

CDR3 protein: CASLESSSNTGELFF. The CDR3 region has the DNA TGCGCCAGCCTGGAGAGCTCGTCGAACACCGGGGAGCTGTTTTTT. The J gene is TRBJ2-2, the V gene TRBV5-1; D gene unclear. The CDR3 spans 15 residues. In germline, CDR1 is SGHRS, CDR2 YFSETQ. The V gene lost 7 bases and the J gene lost 0 bases, with 13 bases spanning the gap.

CDR3 in amino acids: CASRQGYEQYF. CDR3 nucleotides: TGTGCCAGCAGGCAGGGCTACGAGCAGTACTTC. This chain uses TRBV25-1 with TRBJ2-7; TRBD1 might be the D (5 bases). The germline CDR1 and CDR2 sequences are MGHDK and SYGVNS. V lost 6 bases and J lost 3, with 6 bases in between. The CDR3 totals 11 residues.

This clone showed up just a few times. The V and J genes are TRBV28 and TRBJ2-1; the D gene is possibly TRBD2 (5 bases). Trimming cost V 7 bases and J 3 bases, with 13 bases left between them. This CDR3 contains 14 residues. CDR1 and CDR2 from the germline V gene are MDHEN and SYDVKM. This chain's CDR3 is CASTPRRVYNEQFF. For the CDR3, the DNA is TGTGCCAGCACACCTAGGCGGGTCTACAATGAGCAGTTCTTC. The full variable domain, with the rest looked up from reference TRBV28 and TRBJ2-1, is DVKVTQSSRYLVKRTGEKVFLECVQDMDHENMFWYRQDPGLGLRLIYFSYDVKMKEKGDIPEGYSVSREKKERFSLILESASTNQTSMYLCASTPRRVYNEQFFGPGTRLTVL.

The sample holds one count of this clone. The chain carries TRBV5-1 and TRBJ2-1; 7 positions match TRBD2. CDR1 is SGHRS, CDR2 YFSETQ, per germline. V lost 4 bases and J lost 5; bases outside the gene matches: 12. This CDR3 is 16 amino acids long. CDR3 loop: CASSPREVLTHNEQFF. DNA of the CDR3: TGCGCCAGCAGCCCCCGGGAGGTCCTGACACACAATGAGCAGTTCTTC.

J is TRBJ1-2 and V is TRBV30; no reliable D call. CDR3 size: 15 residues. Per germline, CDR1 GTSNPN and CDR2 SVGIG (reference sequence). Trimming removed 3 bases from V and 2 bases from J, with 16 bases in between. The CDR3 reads CAWSPNDRANYGYTF. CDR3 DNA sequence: TGTGCCTGGAGCCCGAACGACCGAGCGAACTATGGCTACACCTTC.

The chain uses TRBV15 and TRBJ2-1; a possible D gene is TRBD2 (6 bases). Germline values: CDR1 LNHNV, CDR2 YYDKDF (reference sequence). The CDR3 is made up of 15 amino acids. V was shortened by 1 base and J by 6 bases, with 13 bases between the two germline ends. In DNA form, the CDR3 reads TGTGCCACCAGCAGAGTACGGGAGAGGACCAATGAGCAGTTCTTC. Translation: CATSRVRERTNEQFF. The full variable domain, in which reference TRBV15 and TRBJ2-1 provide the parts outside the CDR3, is DAMVIQNPRYQVTQFGKPVTLSCSQTLNHNVMYWYQQKSSQAPKLLFHYYDKDFNNEADTPDNFQSRRPNTSFCFLDIRSPGLGDTAMYLCATSRVRERTNEQFFGPGTRLTVL.

CDR3 in DNA: TGTGCCAGCAGCGTATCAGCGTCACGAGGGGGCTACACCTTC. Translated, it gives CASSVSASRGGYTF. This rearrangement joins TRBV9 to TRBJ1-2; no definite D call. CDR1 is SGDLS, CDR2 YYNGEE, per germline. The CDR3 extends over 14 amino acids. Trimming stripped 1 base from V and 8 bases from J, with 15 bases between.

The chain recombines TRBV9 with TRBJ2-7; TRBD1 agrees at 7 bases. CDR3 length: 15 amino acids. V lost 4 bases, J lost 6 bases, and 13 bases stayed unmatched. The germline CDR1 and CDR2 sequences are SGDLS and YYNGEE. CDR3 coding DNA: TGTGCCAGCAGCACTCGGGGACAGTTGGCCAGCGAGCAGTACTTC. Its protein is CASSTRGQLASEQYF.

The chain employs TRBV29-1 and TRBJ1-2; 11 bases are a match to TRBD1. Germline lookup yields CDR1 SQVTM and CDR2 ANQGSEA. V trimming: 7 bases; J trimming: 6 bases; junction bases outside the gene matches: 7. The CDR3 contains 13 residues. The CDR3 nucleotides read TGCAGCGCCGGACAGGGGGCCTCCGATGGCTACACCTTC. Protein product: CSAGQGASDGYTF.

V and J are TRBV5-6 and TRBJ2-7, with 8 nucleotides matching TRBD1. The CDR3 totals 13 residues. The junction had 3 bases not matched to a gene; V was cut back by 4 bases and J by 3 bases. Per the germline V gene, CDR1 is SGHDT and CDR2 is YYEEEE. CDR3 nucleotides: TGTGCCAGCAGCATGGGGACAGGCTACGAGCAGTACTTC. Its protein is CASSMGTGYEQYF.

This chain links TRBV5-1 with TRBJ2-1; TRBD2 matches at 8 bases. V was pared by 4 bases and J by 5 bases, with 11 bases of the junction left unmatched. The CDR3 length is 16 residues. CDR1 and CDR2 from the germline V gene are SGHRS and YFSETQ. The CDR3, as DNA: TGCGCCAGCAGCCCGGCCCCCCGGGGGGGAAACAATGAGCAGTTCTTC. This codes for CASSPAPRGGNNEQFF.

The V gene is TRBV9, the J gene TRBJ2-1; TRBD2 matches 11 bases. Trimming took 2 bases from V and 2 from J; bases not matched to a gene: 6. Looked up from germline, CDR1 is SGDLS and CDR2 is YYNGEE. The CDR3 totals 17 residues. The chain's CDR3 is CASSVLAGGFAYNEQFF. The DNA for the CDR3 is TGTGCCAGCAGCGTGCTAGCGGGAGGTTTCGCCTACAATGAGCAGTTCTTC.